A single sample is the source of the 28 T cell receptor beta chains below, sequenced in a study of T cells after yellow fever vaccination. From the 5' RACE reads, TCRdb called clonotypes with MiXCR, one entry per CDR3 protein. The table shows roughly 310,000 distinct CDR3 sequences, with less than 4.5% occurring only once. The sample was PBMCs, taken on the day of the yellow fever booster vaccination. The origin of the receptors is a man aged 18 to 35 who received the YFV17D yellow fever vaccine.

This clonotype appeared many times. This chain uses TRBV11-2 with TRBJ2-7; no reliable D call. Germline CDR1 SGHAT, CDR2 FQNNGV. V lost 1 base, J lost 2 bases, and 6 bases lay in between. The CDR3 length is 13 residues. CDR3 region: CASSLGRAYEQYV. The CDR3 nucleotides read TGTGCCAGCAGCTTAGGCCGAGCCTACGAGCAGTACGTC.

Many counts were recorded for this clonotype. CDR3 protein: CASSLYGGVSREQYV. For the CDR3, the DNA is TGTGCCAGCAGTTTATATGGGGGGGTAAGTCGCGAGCAGTACGTC. The rearrangement links TRBV27 to TRBJ2-7; 7 bases align to TRBD2. Germline trimming cut 1 base from V and 6 bases from J; bases unmatched to any gene: 9. The CDR3 runs 15 residues. CDR1 and CDR2 (germline): MNHEY, SMNVEV (reference sequence).

This chain links TRBV5-4 with TRBJ1-1, with 8 nucleotides matching TRBD1. CDR3 length: 16 residues. Germline trimming cut 4 bases from V and 1 base from J; bases unmatched to any gene: 9. Germline CDR1 is SGHNT and CDR2 is YYREEE (reference sequence). CDR3 region: CASSAGTGRTNTEAFF. For the CDR3, the DNA is TGTGCCAGCAGCGCTGGGACAGGACGAACGAACACTGAAGCTTTCTTT.

The chain is built from TRBV7-3 and TRBJ2-1; possible D gene TRBD1, 6 bases. Germline loops: CDR1 SGHTA, CDR2 FQGTGA. Trimming left V 2 bases short and J 8 bases short, with 19 bases between. CDR3 length: 16 amino acids. CDR3 nucleotides: TGTGCCAGCAGCTTAGTAGGAGGCGTTCAGGGGCATGAGCAGTTCTTC. Translation gives CASSLVGGVQGHEQFF.

The sample holds many counts of this clonotype. V is TRBV4-2 and J is TRBJ2-3, with TRBD2 identical over 10 bases. Trimming at V came to 0 bases and at J to 5 bases, leaving 14 bases not matched to a gene. The germline V gene has CDR1 LGHNA and CDR2 YNFKEQ. This CDR3 comprises 19 residues. The chain's CDR3 is CASSQDLLRAGGQVDTQYF. The CDR3 region has the DNA TGTGCCAGCAGCCAAGATTTGCTCCGAGCGGGGGGGCAGGTAGATACGCAGTATTTT.

The sample holds a few counts of this clonotype. This rearrangement joins TRBV7-2 to TRBJ1-2; D not resolved. CDR1 and CDR2 from the germline V gene are SGHTA and FQGNSA. V was clipped by 5 bases and J by 4 bases, with 14 bases between them. The CDR3 length is 14 residues. Here the CDR3 DNA reads TGTGCCAGCAGCCCGGCGCCCCTAGGCTATGGCTACACCTTC. It specifies CASSPAPLGYGYTF.

This clonotype was counted only a few times. The chain recombines TRBV7-2 with TRBJ2-5; 7 positions agree with TRBD1. This CDR3 spans 14 amino acids. Germline CDR1 reads SGHTA; CDR2 reads FQGNSA. V lost 4 bases to trimming and J lost 4 bases; unmatched junction nucleotides: 6. The CDR3 sequence: CASSSRQGTETQYF. In DNA form, the CDR3 reads TGTGCCAGCAGCTCCCGACAGGGAACAGAGACCCAGTACTTC.

This clonotype was recorded a few times. This sequence joins TRBV5-1 and TRBJ2-3, with 8 bases matching TRBD2. Losses at the gene ends were 10 bases for V and 4 bases for J; bases not matched to a gene: 17. CDR1 SGHRS and CDR2 YFSETQ come from the germline V gene. The CDR3 is made up of 16 amino acids. The CDR3 protein is CASGGLVGGAPDTQYF. CDR3 nucleotides: TGCGCCTCTGGCGGGTTAGTCGGGGGGGCCCCAGATACGCAGTATTTT.

This clonotype was found a few times. This chain links TRBV5-1 with TRBJ1-1; tentatively, D is TRBD1 (5 bases). Deletions cut 3 bases from V and 10 bases from J, with 10 bases between. The CDR3 length is 11 residues. Germline CDR1 and CDR2: SGHRS and YFSETQ. This CDR3 reads CASSSSGLAFF. In DNA form, the CDR3 reads TGCGCCAGCAGCTCGTCGGGGCTAGCTTTCTTT.

This clonotype was seen ten or more times. The chain employs TRBV5-1 and TRBJ2-7; 12 bases are a match to TRBD1. The germline V gene has CDR1 SGHRS and CDR2 YFSETQ. The CDR3 has 14 amino acids. With V trimmed by 4 bases and J by 5 bases, 4 bases remained unmatched. The CDR3 region has the DNA TGCGCCAGCAGCCTCGGGACAGGGGGCGACGAGCAGTACGTC. Protein: CASSLGTGGDEQYV.

Only a few counts were recorded for this clonotype. The V call is TRBV5-1, the J call TRBJ1-5, with a weak D call TRBD1 (6 bases). CDR3 length: 15 amino acids. V was pared by 0 bases and J by 3 bases, with 10 bases between. The germline V gene has CDR1 SGHRS and CDR2 YFSETQ. The chain's CDR3 is CASSLEGELNQPQHF. CDR3 bases: TGCGCCAGCAGCTTGGAGGGGGAACTCAATCAGCCCCAGCATTTT.

The table lists this clonotype with many counts. The rearrangement links TRBV5-1 to TRBJ2-3; D remains ambiguous. The CDR3 has 13 amino acids. With 2 bases removed from V and 5 bases from J, the gap between germline ends came to 9 bases. The germline CDR1 and CDR2 sequences are SGHRS and YFSETQ. DNA for the CDR3: TGCGCCAGCAGCTTCCAACCTGGAGATACGCAGTATTTT. This codes for CASSFQPGDTQYF.

This clonotype was recorded at least ten times. This chain joins TRBV19 and TRBJ2-1; 10 nucleotides line up with TRBD1. Per the germline V gene, CDR1 is LNHDA and CDR2 is SQIVND (reference sequence). The ends lost 6 bases at V and 6 bases at J; junction bases unmatched: 11. This CDR3 has 16 amino acids. CDR3: CASRPQWGQGINEQFF. CDR3 nucleotides: TGTGCCAGTAGACCCCAATGGGGACAGGGGATCAATGAGCAGTTCTTC.

At least ten counts were recorded for this clonotype. This chain joins TRBV20-1 and TRBJ2-3; maybe TRBD2 (6 bases). The V gene's germline CDR1 is DFQATT and CDR2 SNEGSKA (reference sequence). The length of the CDR3 is 14 residues. The CDR3 here is CSTPVSGSTDTQYF. The CDR3 bases are TGCTCCACGCCGGTAAGCGGGAGCACAGATACGCAGTATTTT.

Only a few counts were recorded for this clonotype. The chain is built from TRBV5-1 and TRBJ2-5; D possibly matches TRBD1 or TRBD2 (6 bases each). The germline CDR1 and CDR2 sequences are SGHRS and YFSETQ. Trimming shortened V by 5 bases and J by 2 bases, and 13 bases separated the two germline ends. The CDR3 runs 14 residues. Here the CDR3 DNA reads TGCGCCAGCAGGAAGGGGGGCAGTCAAGAGACCCAGTACTTC. Its translation: CASRKGGSQETQYF.

J is TRBJ1-1 and V is TRBV29-1; D uncertain. Germline CDR1 is SQVTM and CDR2 is ANQGSEA. Trimming left V 3 bases short and J 6 bases short, with 11 bases between. CDR3 length: 12 residues. The CDR3 sequence is CSVDRTDSEAFF. CDR3 in DNA: TGCAGCGTTGATAGGACGGACTCTGAAGCTTTCTTT.

There are a few counts of this clonotype. The chain is built from TRBV10-3 and TRBJ2-6, with 8 nucleotides matching TRBD1. The V gene end was trimmed by 10 bases and the J gene end by 3 bases; junction bases not matched to a gene: 11. There are 16 residues in the CDR3. CDR1 and CDR2 from the germline V gene are ENHRY and SYGVKD. The CDR3 sequence is CATRQSGGGGANVLTF. The CDR3 bases are TGTGCCACCCGTCAATCAGGGGGCGGTGGGGCCAACGTCCTGACTTTC.

The chain combines TRBV6-5 with TRBJ2-5, with D maybe TRBD1 (6 bases). This CDR3 contains 18 residues. Per germline, CDR1 MNHEY and CDR2 SVGAGI. V lost 0 bases to trimming and J lost 0 bases, with 17 bases between them. The CDR3 coding sequence is TGTGCCAGCAGTTACTCCCTAAACCGGGACACCTACCAAGAGACCCAGTACTTC. Its translation: CASSYSLNRDTYQETQYF.

This clonotype was seen a few times. This chain links TRBV7-3 with TRBJ2-5, with 9 bases that match TRBD2. This CDR3 is 14 amino acids long. From germline, CDR1 is SGHTA and CDR2 FQGTGA. Germline trimming cut 4 bases from V and 4 bases from J; bases unmatched to any gene: 4. The CDR3 region is CASSYLAGVETQYF. The DNA for the CDR3 is TGTGCCAGCAGCTACTTAGCGGGGGTAGAGACCCAGTACTTC. Filled out from reference TRBV7-3 and TRBJ2-5, the complete variable domain reads GAGVSQTPSNKVTEKGKYVELRCDPISGHTALYWYRQSLGQGPEFLIYFQGTGAADDSGLPNDRFFAVRPEGSVSTLKIQRTERGDSAVYLCASSYLAGVETQYFGPGTRLLVL.

This clonotype was recorded a few times. J is TRBJ2-1 and V is TRBV6-5, with D possibly being TRBD2 (7 bases). Per germline, CDR1 MNHEY and CDR2 SVGAGI. This CDR3 comprises 15 residues. The V end was cut by 0 bases, the J end by 3 bases, with 9 bases between. CDR3 region: CASSYSGGLYNEQFF. CDR3 bases: TGTGCCAGCAGTTACTCGGGGGGGCTCTACAATGAGCAGTTCTTC.

The chain has TRBV4-3 and TRBJ1-6; 8 nucleotides line up with TRBD1. The junction had 8 bases not matched to a gene; V was cut back by 2 bases and J by 5 bases. Looked up from germline, CDR1 is LGHNA and CDR2 is YSLEER. The CDR3 has 17 residues. The CDR3 DNA is TGCGCCAGCAGCCAAACCCGCACAGGGGGAAATAATTCACCCCTCCACTTT. This sequence encodes CASSQTRTGGNNSPLHF.

This chain joins TRBV12-2 and TRBJ2-5. TRBV12-2 is an annotated pseudogene. The CDR3 consists of 14 residues. The CDR3 region is CASRLGSSQETQYF. The CDR3, as DNA: TGTGCAAGTCGCTTAGGGTCCTCCCAAGAGACCCAGTACTTC.

At least ten counts were recorded for this clonotype. This chain joins TRBV6-6 and TRBJ1-5, with 7 bases aligning to TRBD1. This CDR3 has 13 amino acids. V lost 6 bases to trimming and J lost 3 bases; unmatched junction nucleotides: 2. Germline V gene sequence: CDR1 MNHNY, CDR2 SVGAGI (reference sequence). The CDR3 protein is CASSGQDNQPQHF. Written as DNA, the CDR3 is TGTGCCAGCAGCGGACAGGACAATCAGCCCCAGCATTTT.

V usage is TRBV6-6 and J usage is TRBJ2-1; D remains unclear. CDR3 length equals 14 residues. V was pared by 11 bases and J by 3 bases, with 17 bases between. Germline V CDR1 and CDR2: MNHNY, SVGAGI (reference sequence). This CDR3 is CALTPSSSYNEQFF. CDR3 nucleotide sequence: TGTGCCCTCACCCCGAGCAGCAGCTACAATGAGCAGTTCTTC.

This clonotype has more than one count but fewer than ten. The rearrangement joins TRBV19 to TRBJ2-1; the match to TRBD1 covers 7 bases. The CDR3 sequence is 18 residues long. Germline loops: CDR1 LNHDA, CDR2 SQIVND (reference sequence). With V trimmed by 7 bases and J by 1 base, 16 bases remained unmatched. The CDR3 spells CASTDRTSRTLSYNEQFF. The CDR3 region has the DNA TGTGCCAGTACGGACAGGACTTCTCGGACGTTGTCCTACAATGAGCAGTTCTTC.

CDR3 in DNA: TGTGCCAGCAGCTTAGCCCAGGGGGCCGGGGCCAACGTCCTGACTTTC. Its protein product is CASSLAQGAGANVLTF. The rearrangement joins TRBV7-3 to TRBJ2-6; 8 nucleotides line up with TRBD1. CDR1 is SGHTA, CDR2 FQGTGA, per germline. The CDR3 length is 16 residues. With V trimmed by 2 bases and J by 4 bases, 4 bases remained unmatched.

V and J are TRBV20-1 and TRBJ1-1; D uncertain. V was trimmed by 1 base and J by 2 bases, leaving 8 bases between them. Looked up from germline, CDR1 is DFQATT and CDR2 is SNEGSKA (reference sequence). The CDR3 has 13 amino acids. CDR3 residues: CSARARVNTEAFF. The DNA for the CDR3 is TGCAGTGCTAGAGCCCGAGTAAACACTGAAGCTTTCTTT.

This clonotype has at least ten counts. The V gene is TRBV29-1, the J gene TRBJ2-5; TRBD2 matches 8 bases. CDR3 length equals 14 residues. CDR1 is SQVTM and CDR2 is ANQGSEA in the germline V gene. Trimming at V came to 8 bases and at J to 3 bases, leaving 11 bases not matched to a gene. CDR3 coding DNA: TGCAGCTCCGAGGCCCGTAGCGGGGAAGAGACCCAGTACTTC. Encoded protein: CSSEARSGEETQYF.